This T cell receptor beta chain was recovered during a study of blood T cell repertoires in COVID-19. Overall study: There were acute and convalescent COVID-19 samples, and they came from the United States, Italy and Spain. From T cells, B-cell-depleted T cells, or PBMCs came the material, which was cDNA or gDNA.

Seattle patients were enrolled during active infection and followed longitudinally. Only in-frame clones appear in the TCRdb table, and some are missing; sequencing was by immunoSEQ multiplex PCR. The table has under 250,000 clones, roughly three quarters seen once; the top ten hold approximately 5.9%. Looked up from germline, CDR1 is MNHEY and CDR2 is SMNVEV (reference sequence). This CDR3 spans 14 amino acids. V was pared by 5 bases and J by 4 bases, with 9 bases between. The clonotype comes from a woman in her 40s with COVID-19, enrolled during active disease. V usage is TRBV27 and J usage is TRBJ2-6; no reliable D call. The specimen sequenced was peripheral blood. DNA of the CDR3: TGTGCCAGCAGTAGAGTATCCGGGGCCAACGTCCTGACTTTC. This encodes CASSRVSGANVLTF.